The 21 T cell receptor beta chains in this list originate from one sample, sequenced in a study of Graves' ophthalmopathy and Graves' hyperthyroidism. Amplification from RNA transcripts yielded the TCR beta CDR3 regions. The first-round RT-PCR employed HTBI primers together with the Qiagen OneStep RT-PCR kit. A multiplex PCR was then performed as the second round. In TCRdb, the multiplex PCR reads were re-called with MiXCR into one record per CDR3 protein. The table lists 620,000 or so distinct CDR3 sequences, 20% to 25% of them singletons. Sequenced: peripheral blood. All receptors come from a woman younger than 30 with stable Graves' hyperthyroidism. Some clones in this sample may be carry-over from other donors' samples.

This clonotype was seen ten or more times. The V call is TRBV28, the J call TRBJ1-6; tentative D call: TRBD1 (5 bases). The ends were cut back, 4 bases at V and 9 bases at J, with 13 bases in the middle. Germline-derived CDR1 and CDR2 are MDHEN and SYDVKM. The CDR3 has 14 amino acids. CDR3 loop: CASSWAPGASPLHF. CDR3 DNA: TGTGCCAGCAGTTGGGCCCCCGGGGCTTCACCCCTCCACTTT.

Ten or more counts support this clonotype. The V call is TRBV6-5, the J call TRBJ1-1; D uncertain. This CDR3 is 15 amino acids long. V lost 0 bases, J lost 1 base, and 9 bases lay in between. CDR1 and CDR2 (germline): MNHEY, SVGAGI. CDR3 in DNA: TGTGCCAGCAGTTACTCCCTCAACTCGAACACTGAAGCTTTCTTT. Translation: CASSYSLNSNTEAFF.

The chain joins TRBV12-3 or TRBV12-4 to TRBJ1-2, with D hard to call. V was trimmed by 5 bases and J by 8 bases, leaving 15 bases between them. The CDR3 spans 13 residues. CDR3 nucleotide sequence: TGTGCCAGCAGTGCCCGCGGGTTGGGGGGCTACACCTTC. Translation gives CASSARGLGGYTF.

The table lists this clonotype with many counts. J is TRBJ1-1 and V is TRBV24-1, with D maybe TRBD1 (6 bases). CDR3 size: 13 residues. Germline V gives CDR1 KGHDR, CDR2 SFDVKD. V shed 4 bases and J shed 5 bases, with 10 bases lying between them. CDR3 DNA: TGTGCCACCAGTGAACCAACAGGGACTGAAGCTTTCTTT. Translated: CATSEPTGTEAFF.

At least ten counts were recorded for this clonotype. CDR3 loop: CSAVIGNNQPQHF. DNA for the CDR3: TGCAGTGCTGTGATAGGAAACAATCAGCCCCAGCATTTT. V and J are TRBV20-1 and TRBJ1-5, with D unresolved. Germline CDR1 reads DFQATT; CDR2 reads SNEGSKA (reference sequence). Trimming stripped 5 bases from V and 3 bases from J, with 11 bases between. The CDR3 is 13 residues long.

This clonotype occurred many times. The chain combines TRBV12-3 or TRBV12-4 with TRBJ1-5, with 10 bases identical to TRBD1. CDR3 length equals 16 residues. V lost 6 bases, J lost 3 bases, and 8 bases stayed unmatched. The CDR3 DNA sequence: TGTGCCAGCAGCTCGGACAGGGGGTTTATCAATCAGCCCCAGCATTTT. Residues: CASSSDRGFINQPQHF.

This clonotype was seen repeatedly, ten times or more. V gene TRBV12-3 or TRBV12-4 combines with J gene TRBJ1-3; 10 nucleotides agree with TRBD1. V gave up 10 bases and J gave up 4 bases; unmatched junction bases: 1. The CDR3 has 12 amino acids. The CDR3 spells CATGQGGNTIYF. CDR3 nucleotide sequence: TGTGCCACGGGACAGGGGGGAAACACCATATATTTT.

In this sample, this clonotype turned up many times. The chain carries TRBV11-1 and TRBJ1-3; D gene ambiguous. In germline, CDR1 is SGHAT, CDR2 FQDESV (reference sequence). The CDR3 has 17 amino acids. V was pared by 5 bases and J by 0 bases, with 17 bases between. The CDR3 protein is CASSTSAGLSSGNTIYF. In nucleotides, the CDR3 is TGTGCCAGCAGCACGTCGGCAGGACTTTCCTCTGGAAACACCATATATTTT.

The chain joins TRBV28 to TRBJ2-5; D is tentatively TRBD1 or TRBD2 (5 bases each). Germline-derived CDR1 and CDR2 are MDHEN and SYDVKM. The CDR3 is 15 amino acids. V was pared by 7 bases and J by 5 bases, with 20 bases between. CDR3 in amino acids: CASTPSAGTAETQYF. The DNA for the CDR3 is TGTGCCAGCACCCCTTCCGCTGGGACGGCTGAGACCCAGTACTTC.

This clonotype was picked up many times. V usage is TRBV24-1 and J usage is TRBJ1-3; D not resolved. There are 10 residues in the CDR3. Germline V gene data show CDR1 as KGHDR and CDR2 as SFDVKD. CDR3 nucleotides: TGTGCGCCGGGAGGAAACACCATATATTTT. Protein product: CAPGGNTIYF.

This chain joins TRBV5-1 and TRBJ2-7; D tentatively fits TRBD1 or TRBD2 (5 bases each). CDR1 and CDR2 from the germline V gene are SGHRS and YFSETQ. V lost 5 bases to trimming and J lost 8 bases, with 23 bases between them. CDR3 length: 15 residues. CDR3 sequence reads: CASSFRDAFSSKQYF. The CDR3 nucleotides are TGCGCCAGCAGTTTCCGGGACGCCTTTTCTTCTAAGCAGTACTTC.

The table lists this clonotype with a few counts. V is TRBV6-1 and J is TRBJ2-5; TRBD2 matches 7 bases. Trimming removed 4 bases from V and 5 bases from J; junction bases left unmatched: 7. Germline loops: CDR1 MNHNS, CDR2 SASEGT. The CDR3 has 14 residues. CDR3 nucleotides: TGTGCCAGCAGTGTCTCGGGGGGAGTGGAGACCCAGTACTTC. It specifies CASSVSGGVETQYF.

The chain joins TRBV5-1 to TRBJ2-5, with D possibly TRBD1 on 6 matching bases. V shed 2 bases and J shed 1 base, with 18 bases lying between them. Germline values: CDR1 SGHRS, CDR2 YFSETQ. This CDR3 contains 17 residues. The CDR3 region is CASSFITAGDGQETQYF. The CDR3 DNA is TGCGCCAGCAGCTTCATTACGGCAGGGGACGGCCAAGAGACCCAGTACTTC.

The rearrangement uses TRBV5-1 and TRBJ1-5; unclear D gene. CDR3 length equals 13 residues. CDR1 is SGHRS and CDR2 is YFSETQ in the germline V gene. Trimming took off 7 bases at V and 5 bases at J, with 13 bases between the two ends. CDR3 amino acids: CASRDGSDQPQHF. In nucleotides, the CDR3 is TGCGCCAGCCGCGACGGGTCGGATCAGCCCCAGCATTTT.

This clonotype was found many times. The chain recombines TRBV6-1 with TRBJ2-5, with 10 bases that match TRBD1. V shed 8 bases, J shed 2 bases, and the junction held 5 bases outside the gene matches. The CDR3 is 14 residues long. The germline gives CDR1 MNHNS, CDR2 SASEGT. DNA for the CDR3: TGTGCCAGCCGACAGGGGGCGCGTCAAGAGACCCAGTACTTC. It codes for CASRQGARQETQYF.

The sample holds many counts of this clonotype. V gene TRBV7-2 combines with J gene TRBJ1-1, with D tentatively TRBD1 (5 bases). Trimming left V 6 bases short and J 4 bases short, with 15 bases between. The CDR3 has 14 residues. The germline gives CDR1 SGHTA, CDR2 FQGNSA. CDR3 DNA: TGTGCCAGCAGTTACGACCGTGGGGGCACTGAAGCTTTCTTT. It yields the protein CASSYDRGGTEAFF.

The table lists this clonotype with many counts. This chain links TRBV20-1 with TRBJ2-7; weak D call: TRBD2 (6 bases). V lost 0 bases to trimming and J lost 2 bases, with 14 bases between them. Germline CDR1 reads DFQATT; CDR2 reads SNEGSKA (reference sequence). The CDR3 loop spans 15 amino acids. Written as DNA, the CDR3 is TGCAGTGCTAGAGATTTCGGGGGAGGCCCCTACGAGCAGTACTTC. As protein: CSARDFGGGPYEQYF.

In its sample, this clonotype was seen many times. The V call is TRBV10-3, the J call TRBJ1-2, with TRBD1 as a possible D gene (5 bases). This CDR3 spans 13 amino acids. Trimming removed 3 bases at V and 8 bases at J, with 13 bases between. Germline CDR1 ENHRY, CDR2 SYGVKD. The CDR3 region has the DNA TGTGCCATCAGTGAAACAGACAGATGGGGCTACACCTTC. The encoded protein is CAISETDRWGYTF.

The rearrangement links TRBV5-1 to TRBJ1-1; D is undetermined. The V gene lost 0 bases and the J gene lost 1 base, with 10 bases spanning the gap. The CDR3 is 15 residues long. Germline values: CDR1 SGHRS, CDR2 YFSETQ. The CDR3, as DNA: TGCGCCAGCAGCTTGGAGCCGAACTCGAACACTGAAGCTTTCTTT. This translates into CASSLEPNSNTEAFF.

V usage is TRBV6-5 and J usage is TRBJ2-7; D remains unclear. Trimming took 2 bases from V and 4 from J, leaving 6 bases between them. This CDR3 region has 12 residues. Germline CDR1 is MNHEY and CDR2 is SVGAGI. The CDR3 sequence: CASSYARYEQYF. In DNA form, the CDR3 reads TGTGCCAGCAGTTACGCTCGGTACGAGCAGTACTTC.

This clonotype came up many times. This chain links TRBV29-1 with TRBJ2-5, with D possibly matching TRBD1 (6 bases). Germline CDR1 is SQVTM and CDR2 is ANQGSEA. V was pared by 2 bases and J by 5 bases, with 18 bases between. The CDR3 has 15 amino acids. The CDR3, as DNA: TGCAGCGTTGAACTACCAGGGGCTTGGTTGGAGACCCAGTACTTC. It is translated as CSVELPGAWLETQYF. The complete variable domain, with remaining parts taken from reference TRBV29-1 and TRBJ2-5, reads SAVISQKPSRDICQRGTSLTIQCQVDSQVTMMFWYRQQPGQSLTLIATANQGSEATYESGFVIDKFPISRPNLTFSTLTVSNMSPEDSSIYLCSVELPGAWLETQYFGPGTRLLVL.